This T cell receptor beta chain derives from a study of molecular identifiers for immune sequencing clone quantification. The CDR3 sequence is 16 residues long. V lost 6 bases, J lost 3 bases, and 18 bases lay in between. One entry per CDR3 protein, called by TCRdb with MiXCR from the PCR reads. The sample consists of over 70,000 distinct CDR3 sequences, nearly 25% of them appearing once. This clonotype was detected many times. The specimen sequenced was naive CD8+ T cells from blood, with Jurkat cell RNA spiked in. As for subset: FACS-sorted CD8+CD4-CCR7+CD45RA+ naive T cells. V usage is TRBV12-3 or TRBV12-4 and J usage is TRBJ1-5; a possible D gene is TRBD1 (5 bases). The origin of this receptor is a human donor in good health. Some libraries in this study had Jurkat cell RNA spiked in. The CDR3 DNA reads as TGTGCCAGCAGCCGCGACAGAGACAAATTCAATCAGCCCCAGCATTTT. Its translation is CASSRDRDKFNQPQHF.